This T cell receptor beta chain derives from a study of CD8 T cells in Susac syndrome. Looked up from germline, CDR1 is GTSNPN and CDR2 is SVGIG (reference sequence). This CDR3 is 14 amino acids long. V gave up 6 bases and J gave up 8 bases; unmatched junction bases: 7. The CD8+ and CD4+ T cells were negatively isolated, with the TEMRA cells enriched by FACS. RNA, at roughly 0.5 to 1 ug, was reverse transcribed with random hexamers. In TCRdb, the immunoSEQ multiplex PCR reads were re-called with MiXCR into one record per CDR3 protein. Among under 300,000 distinct CDR3 sequences listed, 95% to 97% were seen once.

This sequence was found in a human donor with Susac syndrome. What was sequenced was CD4+ T cells from PBMCs. This sequence joins TRBV30 and TRBJ2-1; 13 nucleotides align to TRBD2. The CDR3 loop reads CACFRTSGRDEQFF. The CDR3 bases are TGTGCCTGCTTTCGGACTAGCGGGAGAGATGAGCAGTTCTTC.